A single T cell receptor (beta chain) is shown here with its context. V lost 6 bases to trimming and J lost 2 bases, with 13 bases between them. The CDR3 has 15 residues. The germline V gene has CDR1 LNHDA and CDR2 SQIVND (reference sequence). Some clones are missing from TCRdb's copy, which holds only in-frame ones; the method was immunoSEQ multiplex PCR. The repertoire holds 65,000 to 90,000 clones, about 95% seen once, with approximately 3% in the top ten. This entry is derived from a study of control samples from healthy donors and cancer patients. The TCR sequence derives from a woman in her twenties or thirties in good health. Specimen: blood. V gene TRBV19 combines with J gene TRBJ2-2, with D unresolved. The chain's CDR3 is CASRGLRPNTGELFF. The CDR3 DNA reads as TGTGCCAGTAGGGGTCTTAGGCCTAACACCGGGGAGCTGTTTTTT. The full variable domain, with the rest looked up from reference TRBV19 and TRBJ2-2, is DGGITQSPKYLFRKEGQNVTLSCEQNLNHDAMYWYRQDPGQGLRLIYYSQIVNDFQKGDIAEGYSVSREKKESFPLTVTSAQKNPTAFYLCASRGLRPNTGELFFGEGSRLTVL.